This TCR beta chain was found in a study of T cells in Graves' hyperthyroidism and ophthalmopathy. The CDR3 spans 12 residues. Trimming left V 6 bases short and J 1 base short, with 4 bases between. The germline gives CDR1 ENHRY, CDR2 SYGVKD. Study findings and constraints: Ophthalmopathy got predicted by the model a median around six months before its onset.

Diagnostic decisions used clinical symptoms, serum thyroxine and TRAb, thyroid ultrasound and orbital computed tomography. This clonotype was counted a few times. Its antigen is not identified. Amplified regions were TCR beta CDR3 sequences from RNA transcripts. The primer set for the first-round RT-PCR of the TCR CDR3 was HTBI. Each CDR3 protein gets one entry after TCRdb re-called the multiplex PCR reads with MiXCR. This table holds around 340,000 distinct CDR3 sequences, 20% to 25% found once. The rearrangement joins TRBV10-3 to TRBJ1-5; no reliable D call. The receptor comes from a woman aged 50 to 65 with Graves' hyperthyroidism. Sequencing was carried out using blood. CDR3 protein: CAISDSNQPQHF. The CDR3 DNA reads as TGTGCCATCAGCGACAGCAATCAGCCCCAGCATTTT.